Shown below are 6 T cell receptor beta chains from a single sample sequenced in a study of shared clonotypes between healthy human individuals. TCRdb keeps only in-frame clones here, not all; method: immunoSEQ multiplex PCR. The sample includes roughly 2.2 million clones, around 93% seen only once; the top ten take 0.37%. Sequenced: naive CD4+ T cells from PBMCs. Stated subset: CD45RA+ positively selected. The receptors come from a man between 18 and 29 years old in good health. Some clones in this sample may be carry-over from other donors' samples.

J is TRBJ1-3 and V is TRBV9; the D is unclear. Germline-derived CDR1 and CDR2 are SGDLS and YYNGEE. V was shortened by 0 bases and J by 6 bases, with 10 bases between the two germline ends. The CDR3 extends over 14 amino acids. The CDR3 here is CASSVAPLENTIYF. The CDR3 coding sequence is TGTGCCAGCAGCGTAGCCCCCCTAGAAAACACCATATATTTT.

The chain couples TRBV15 to TRBJ2-5; possibly TRBD1 for D (5 bases). This CDR3 is built from 15 residues. Germline CDR1 LNHNV, CDR2 YYDKDF (reference sequence). V lost 1 base to trimming and J lost 4 bases, with 13 bases between them. For the CDR3, the DNA is TGTGCCACCAGCAGAGCCGGGCTTAGGGGAGAGACCCAGTACTTC. It translates to CATSRAGLRGETQYF.

J is TRBJ1-2 and V is TRBV7-2; TRBD1 matches at 7 bases. Germline CDR1 is SGHTA and CDR2 is FQGNSA. The junction had 9 bases not matched to a gene; V was cut back by 8 bases and J by 3 bases. The CDR3 is 14 residues long. The DNA for the CDR3 is TGTGCCAGCTCCTTCGGGGGGACAGACTATGGCTACACCTTC. Translating gives CASSFGGTDYGYTF.

This clone occurred once. Other DNA sequences in the sample encode the same CDR3. The chain has TRBV6-5 and TRBJ2-5; D not certain. Germline V gene lookup returns CDR1 MNHEY and CDR2 SVGAGI. V was pared by 2 bases and J by 4 bases, with 11 bases between. The CDR3 is 14 amino acids. DNA of the CDR3: TGTGCCAGCAGTTACGGGGTCGGGCGAGAGACCCAGTACTTC. Amino acid sequence: CASSYGVGRETQYF.

A remark on this clone: This specimen includes other DNA sequences encoding the same CDR3. CDR3 coding DNA: TGTGCCAGCAGTTACTCGAAATCCTATGGCTACACCTTC. It is translated as CASSYSKSYGYTF. The chain has TRBV6-5 and TRBJ1-2, with no clear D. V lost 0 bases and J lost 4, with 6 bases in between. This CDR3 is 13 amino acids long. CDR1 is MNHEY, CDR2 SVGAGI, per germline.

The chain links TRBV9 to TRBJ1-4, with a weak D call TRBD1 (5 bases). Between the trimmed V and J ends, which lost 3 bases and 0 bases, there was a span of 15 bases. Per germline, CDR1 SGDLS and CDR2 YYNGEE. This CDR3 is built from 17 residues. The CDR3 region is CASSGGEQLTTNEKLFF. The CDR3 coding sequence is TGTGCCAGCAGCGGGGGGGAACAGCTTACAACTAATGAAAAACTGTTTTTT.